This TCR beta chain was retrieved from a study of breast tumors, draining lymph nodes, adjacent tissues. The lymph nodes were axillary draining lymph nodes from breast cancer patients. TCRdb itself ran the multiplex PCR reads through MiXCR, one entry per CDR3 protein. The repertoire consists of 200,000 to 250,000 distinct CDR3 sequences, with less than 40% occurring once and the leading ten covering approximately 3.7%. V lost 3 bases and J 7 bases, leaving 15 bases between the germline ends. CDR3 length: 14 amino acids. Germline values: CDR1 ENHRY, CDR2 SYGVKD. Sequenced sample: axillary lymph node tissue. The rearrangement joins TRBV10-3 to TRBJ2-5; TRBD1 or TRBD2 may be the D gene (6 bases each). The sequence derives from a female donor with breast cancer. Some clones in this sample may be carry-over from other donors' samples. Here the CDR3 DNA reads TGTGCCATCAGTGAAGCAGGGGAGGAGGGGACCCAGTACTTC. It codes for CAISEAGEEGTQYF.